Given below is one TCR beta chain in context. The entry originates in a study of blood T cell repertoires in COVID-19. Per the authors' pipeline: Reference gene primer amplification gave nucleated cell count estimates. Generated by immunoSEQ multiplex PCR, the TCRdb table keeps only in-frame clones and is missing some. V and J calls and clone size are as listed in that table; D and trimming were resolved from the DNA. The sample gives some 320,000 clones, under 90% of which show up once; approximately 10% is in the top ten. Seattle enrolled patients during active infection and tracked them longitudinally. Germline lookup yields CDR1 SQVTM and CDR2 ANQGSEA. The CDR3 spans 14 residues. V was trimmed by 6 bases and J by 4 bases, leaving 18 bases between them.

The TCR sequence derives from a woman aged 25 to 39 with COVID-19, enrolled during active disease. The sample comprised peripheral blood. The chain recombines TRBV29-1 with TRBJ2-5; possibly TRBD2 for D (6 bases). CDR3 DNA: TGCAGCGTGAGAAACAGGATGGGGGGAGAGACCCAGTACTTC. Protein product: CSVRNRMGGETQYF.